What follows are 18 T cell receptor beta chains derived from one specimen sequenced in a study of Ad26.COV2.S vaccination and SARS-CoV-2 variants. The sample's treatment: 15 to 20 received Ad26.COV2.S at low or high dose, single or two shots; 5 received placebo; per-sample allocation not given. Sampling occurred on day 63 after the first vaccine or placebo injection. The protocol was immunoSEQ multiplex PCR, while the TCRdb copy is restricted to in-frame clones and leaves out a portion. The table lists about 400,000 clones, approximately 90% of them singletons. This specimen consisted of peripheral blood, obtained in a trial of Ad26.COV2.S vaccine versus placebo. These receptors came from a person aged 18-65 years who received the Ad26.COV2.S COVID-19 vaccine or a placebo.

This chain uses TRBV5-1 with TRBJ1-6; the D gene is possibly TRBD1 (5 bases). Germline assignment: CDR1 SGHRS and CDR2 YFSETQ. The CDR3 consists of 17 residues. V was trimmed by 0 bases and J by 6 bases, leaving 16 bases between them. The CDR3 sequence: CASSLASGQGANSPLHF. CDR3 DNA sequence: TGCGCCAGCAGCTTGGCCTCGGGGCAGGGAGCTAATTCACCCCTCCACTTT. Looking up the rest from reference TRBV5-1 and TRBJ1-6 gives the full variable domain: KAGVTQTPRYLIKTRGQQVTLSCSPISGHRSVSWYQQTPGQGLQFLFEYFSETQRNKGNFPGRFSGRQFSNSRSEMNVSTLELGDSALYLCASSLASGQGANSPLHFGNGTRLTVT.

The rearrangement links TRBV2 to TRBJ2-7; 7 bases align to TRBD1. Germline trimming cut 4 bases from V and 4 bases from J; bases unmatched to any gene: 10. Germline loops: CDR1 SNHLY, CDR2 FYNNEI. The CDR3 consists of 15 residues. CDR3 DNA: TGTGCCAGCAGTGCGGGACAGACCGTTCCTTACGAGCAGTACTTC. Amino acid sequence: CASSAGQTVPYEQYF.

The chain combines TRBV11-3 with TRBJ2-2, with 16 positions matching TRBD2. With 5 bases clipped from V and 0 bases from J, the junction kept 0 bases outside the gene matches. This CDR3 is 17 amino acids long. Looked up from germline, CDR1 is SGHNT and CDR2 is YENEEA. The CDR3 spells CASSGTSGGANTGELFF. In nucleotides, the CDR3 is TGTGCCAGCAGCGGGACTAGCGGGGGGGCGAACACCGGGGAGCTGTTTTTT.

The chain has TRBV5-1 and TRBJ1-6; 10 bases fit TRBD1. This CDR3 has 15 amino acids. Germline lookup yields CDR1 SGHRS and CDR2 YFSETQ. Trimming removed 1 base from V and 7 bases from J; junction bases left unmatched: 2. CDR3 region: CASSLRGQGNSPLHF. The CDR3 nucleotides read TGCGCCAGCAGCTTGAGGGGACAGGGGAATTCACCCCTCCACTTT.

The chain joins TRBV7-9 to TRBJ2-1; D remains unclear. Germline assignment: CDR1 SEHNR and CDR2 FQNEAQ (reference sequence). This CDR3 has 15 amino acids. V was shortened by 2 bases and J by 0 bases, with 8 bases between the two germline ends. CDR3 in DNA: TGTGCCAGCAGCTTATTCATGAGCTCCTACAATGAGCAGTTCTTC. Translation: CASSLFMSSYNEQFF.

The rearrangement uses TRBV21-1 and TRBJ2-1. TRBV21-1 is reported as a pseudogene. CDR3 length equals 17 residues. CDR3 sequence: CASSLPQGGSSYNEQFF. The CDR3 coding sequence is TGTGCCAGCAGCCTCCCTCAAGGGGGGAGCTCCTACAATGAGCAGTTCTTC.

The chain recombines TRBV15 with TRBJ1-5; 7 bases agree with TRBD1. The CDR3 has 14 amino acids. From germline, CDR1 is LNHNV and CDR2 YYDKDF (reference sequence). V lost 2 bases to trimming and J lost 9 bases; unmatched junction nucleotides: 7. For the CDR3, the DNA is TGTGCCACCAGCAGAACAGCACAGGGGCCGCCCCAGCATTTT. Residues: CATSRTAQGPPQHF.

J is TRBJ1-4 and V is TRBV28, with D maybe TRBD1 (5 bases). Germline V gene sequence: CDR1 MDHEN, CDR2 SYDVKM. The V end lost 5 bases, the J end lost 8 bases, and 27 bases lay between the germline ends. The CDR3 is 18 amino acids. CDR3 protein: CASSQISGPLTREEKLFF. CDR3 sequence (DNA): TGTGCCAGCAGTCAGATATCGGGACCCTTAACCCGGGAGGAAAAACTGTTTTTT. Filled out from reference TRBV28 and TRBJ1-4, the complete variable domain reads DVKVTQSSRYLVKRTGEKVFLECVQDMDHENMFWYRQDPGLGLRLIYFSYDVKMKEKGDIPEGYSVSREKKERFSLILESASTNQTSMYLCASSQISGPLTREEKLFFGSGTQLSVL.

This chain uses TRBV30 with TRBJ2-5; D is ambiguous. Trimming left V 0 bases short and J 1 base short, with 12 bases between. Germline CDR1 is GTSNPN and CDR2 is SVGIG (reference sequence). The CDR3 runs 15 residues. The chain's CDR3 is CAWSVLTPLQETQYF. In DNA, the CDR3 is TGTGCCTGGAGTGTATTGACTCCTCTCCAAGAGACCCAGTACTTC.

The genes are TRBV11-3 and TRBJ2-3, with 8 bases aligning to TRBD1. Germline loops: CDR1 SGHNT, CDR2 YENEEA. The J segment lost 3 bases and the V segment lost 6 bases, leaving 5 bases of the junction unmatched. The CDR3 is 14 amino acids. In DNA form, the CDR3 reads TGTGCCAGCAGTCCCCAGGGGGCAACAGATACGCAGTATTTT. Amino acid sequence: CASSPQGATDTQYF.

The rearrangement links TRBV7-2 to TRBJ1-1; 9 bases map to TRBD1. V shed 6 bases and J 1 base; nucleotides not matched to a gene: 6. This CDR3 is built from 15 residues. Per germline, CDR1 SGHTA and CDR2 FQGNSA. The CDR3 coding sequence is TGTGCCAGCAGACGGGGGACAGGGAAGAACACTGAAGCTTTCTTT. Translating gives CASRRGTGKNTEAFF. The whole variable domain, remainder taken from reference TRBV7-2 and TRBJ1-1, is GAGVSQSPSNKVTEKGKDVELRCDPISGHTALYWYRQSLGQGLEFLIYFQGNSAPDKSGLPSDRFSAERTGGSVSTLTIQRTQQEDSAVYLCASRRGTGKNTEAFFGQGTRLTVV.

Regarding this clone: Distinct nucleotide sequences in the sample also encode this CDR3. J is TRBJ1-5 and V is TRBV4-1; no clear D gene. The CDR3 contains 15 residues. CDR1 is MGHRA, CDR2 YSYEKL, per germline. With 0 bases removed from V and 4 bases from J, the gap between germline ends came to 10 bases. The CDR3 sequence: CASSQDRRGNQPQHF. The CDR3, as DNA: TGCGCCAGCAGCCAAGATAGGAGAGGAAATCAGCCCCAGCATTTT.

This clone came up a few times. This rearrangement joins TRBV7-2 to TRBJ1-1; D possibly corresponds to TRBD1 (5 bases). This CDR3 contains 17 residues. CDR1 is SGHTA, CDR2 FQGNSA, per germline. Trimming cost V 3 bases and J 5 bases, with 22 bases left between them. CDR3 protein: CASSFPYLGGGRTEAFF. CDR3 in DNA: TGTGCCAGCAGCTTCCCCTACTTGGGGGGAGGGCGGACTGAAGCTTTCTTT.

The V call is TRBV6-5, the J call TRBJ1-2, with 7 bases matching TRBD1. Germline-derived CDR1 and CDR2 are MNHEY and SVGAGI. The CDR3 has 15 amino acids. The trim removed 0 bases at V and 8 bases at J, leaving 9 bases unmatched. The CDR3 DNA follows: TGTGCCAGCAGTTACTCCCACCAGGGGGTCCGGGGCTACACCTTC. Its translation is CASSYSHQGVRGYTF.

CDR3 amino acids: CSGGQGATGYTF. CDR3 DNA sequence: TGCAGCGGCGGACAGGGGGCAACGGGCTACACCTTC. This chain connects TRBV29-1 to TRBJ1-2; TRBD1 matches at 11 bases. V lost 7 bases, J lost 8 bases, and 6 bases stayed unmatched. The CDR3 spans 12 residues. Germline V lookup: CDR1 SQVTM, CDR2 ANQGSEA.

The chain uses TRBV5-1 and TRBJ2-5; tentative D call: TRBD2 (7 bases). CDR1 and CDR2 from the germline V gene are SGHRS and YFSETQ. V gave up 4 bases and J gave up 5 bases, with 18 bases separating them. The CDR3 is 15 residues long. Here the CDR3 reads CASSGGGAGGETQYF. The CDR3 bases are TGCGCCAGCAGCGGAGGGGGGGCCGGAGGGGAGACCCAGTACTTC. Using reference TRBV5-1 and TRBJ2-5 for the parts outside the CDR3, the full variable domain is KAGVTQTPRYLIKTRGQQVTLSCSPISGHRSVSWYQQTPGQGLQFLFEYFSETQRNKGNFPGRFSGRQFSNSRSEMNVSTLELGDSALYLCASSGGGAGGETQYFGPGTRLLVL.

The chain recombines TRBV14 with TRBJ2-5; maybe TRBD2 (5 bases). Per germline, CDR1 SGHDN and CDR2 FVKESK. V was clipped by 0 bases and J by 3 bases, with 11 bases between them. The CDR3 runs to 15 residues. The CDR3 protein is CASSQDLEREETQYF. The CDR3 nucleotides read TGTGCCAGCAGCCAAGATCTGGAGAGGGAAGAGACCCAGTACTTC.

The CDR3 here is CATSGEPRLDRDNEQFF. In DNA, the CDR3 is TGTGCCACCAGTGGAGAACCCCGACTAGACCGGGACAATGAGCAGTTCTTC. V gene TRBV24-1 combines with J gene TRBJ2-1, with D possibly TRBD2 on 6 matching bases. The CDR3 extends over 17 amino acids. Germline-derived CDR1 and CDR2 are KGHDR and SFDVKD. V lost 5 bases and J 5 bases, leaving 21 bases between the germline ends.